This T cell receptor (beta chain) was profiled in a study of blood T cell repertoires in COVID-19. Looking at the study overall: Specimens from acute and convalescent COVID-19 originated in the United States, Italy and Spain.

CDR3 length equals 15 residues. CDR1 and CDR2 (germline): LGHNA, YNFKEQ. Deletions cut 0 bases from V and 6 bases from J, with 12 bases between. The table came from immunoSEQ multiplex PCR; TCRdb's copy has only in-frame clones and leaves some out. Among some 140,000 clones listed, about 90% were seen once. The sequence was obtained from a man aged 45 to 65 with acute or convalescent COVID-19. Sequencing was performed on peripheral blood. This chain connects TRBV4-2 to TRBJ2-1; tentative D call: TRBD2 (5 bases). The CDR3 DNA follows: TGTGCCAGCAGCCAAGAACCGGGTGGGAGCAATGAGCAGTTCTTC. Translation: CASSQEPGGSNEQFF.